What follows are 4 T cell receptor beta chains derived from one specimen sequenced in a study of Graves' ophthalmopathy and Graves' hyperthyroidism. RNA transcripts served as template for amplifying TCR beta CDR3 sequences. HTBI-primed RT-PCR formed the first round, and a multiplex PCR formed the second. TCRdb recomputed calls from the multiplex PCR reads with MiXCR, one row per CDR3 protein. The table lists about 550,000 distinct CDR3 sequences, less than 45% of them singletons, with about 4% in the top ten. The source material was peripheral blood or thyroid tissue (not recorded which). These TCRs come from an adult man with Graves' hyperthyroidism.

The chain employs TRBV6-1 and TRBJ1-5; TRBD1 matches at 10 bases. Germline CDR1 is MNHNS and CDR2 is SASEGT. The CDR3 sequence is 16 residues long. V lost 3 bases, J lost 4 bases, and 6 bases stayed unmatched. CDR3 coding DNA: TGTGCCAGCAGTGAGCTGGACAGGGGGTCTAATCAGCCCCAGCATTTT. It encodes CASSELDRGSNQPQHF.

The rearrangement joins TRBV6-5 to TRBJ1-3; D is ambiguous. V dropped 1 base and J dropped 4 bases, with 14 bases sitting between them. CDR3 length: 16 residues. Germline CDR1 and CDR2: MNHEY and SVGAGI. This chain's CDR3 is CASSYFVEWRGNTIYF. The CDR3 nucleotides read TGTGCCAGCAGTTACTTTGTAGAGTGGAGAGGAAACACCATATATTTT.

This clonotype was counted a few times. The CDR3 DNA reads TGTGCCAGCAGCACCGGGGCTAGCGGGAGGGCCCTCTACGAGCAGTACTTC. It yields the protein CASSTGASGRALYEQYF. This rearrangement joins TRBV12-3 or TRBV12-4 to TRBJ2-7; TRBD2 agrees at 12 bases. Trimming at V came to 6 bases and at J to 3 bases, leaving 12 bases not matched to a gene. This CDR3 region has 17 residues.

V gene TRBV28 combines with J gene TRBJ1-4; D gene uncertain. CDR1 and CDR2 from the germline V gene are MDHEN and SYDVKM. This CDR3 region has 13 residues. The V gene lost 7 bases and the J gene lost 7 bases, with 13 bases spanning the gap. The CDR3 loop reads CASTWGGSEKLFF. DNA for the CDR3: TGTGCCAGCACTTGGGGAGGGAGTGAAAAACTGTTTTTT.